This record covers a single TCR beta chain. It lacks a known antigen. Qualities for individual bases were not recorded, and no much larger clone is one base off. The cohort comprised 670 or so healthy bone marrow donors. Cohort members were all nominally healthy when sampled, although unrecorded immune exposures were likely present. The donor was CMV seronegative and was included in the group of a few hundred seronegative cohort members. Each donor provided a peripheral blood sample, and peripheral blood mononuclear cells were used for TCR beta sequencing. The Qiagen DNeasy Blood Extraction Kit was used to extract genomic DNA from the blood cell samples. CDR1 is given as ENHRY and CDR2 as SYGVKD, both from the germline V gene. Trimming accounts for 0 bases at V and 3 bases at J, while the number of junction bases matched to no gene is 6. Taken from cysteine to phenylalanine, the CDR3 has 17 residues. Of all the DNA, just the CDR3 is kept, 51 bases in frame from base 1.

This sample stems from a study of cytomegalovirus exposure and HLA in healthy donors (TCRdb year 2017). With respect to the entire study: An earlier analysis of about 530 of the donors reported about 280 Gb of sequence data and 117 million unique TCR beta sequences obtained from about 200 million T cells. Approximately 300 gigabases of sequencing data and tens of millions of unique TCR sequences were included in an early release covering roughly 600 HLA-typed donors. Of the 350 to 450 genotyped donors, over 65% fell in the genetic ancestry cluster associated with self-reported Caucasian donors. The study was designed to test whether signatures of past pathogen exposure could be identified by cataloging public T cell receptors. The T cell repertoires of about 700 subjects were profiled by immunosequencing and related to cytomegalovirus serostatus. In addition to the first cohort of 666 subjects, a separate validation cohort of approximately 110 different subjects was used. To predict cytomegalovirus infection status, the study combined high-throughput TCR immunosequencing, statistical association of individual TCRs with disease status, and machine learning. A later analysis re-analyzed previously published TCR beta repertoires from roughly 600 donors and added high-resolution HLA genotyping to study TCR occurrence patterns. Rather than drawing on any new phenotypic data, the later analysis identified candidate immune exposures from TCR beta sequences and the way those sequences occurred across donors. To decide whether each TCR beta V gene segment behaved as functional or pseudogenic, an earlier analysis of fewer than 750 of the donors relied on high-throughput TCR beta sequencing. Donor age, sex, ethnicity and CMV serostatus were compiled alongside the repertoire data. In a later genetic analysis, genome-wide SNP genotypes for 398 of the 666 donors were used, and that subset was treated as a discovery cohort. Every discovery cohort repertoire had been produced on one sequencing platform. HLA typing included class I and class II loci at four-digit resolution. Typing coverage varied by locus: roughly 629-640 donors for A, B, C, DRB1 and DQB1; about 520 for DQA1; around 610 for DPA1; roughly 450 for DPB1. A handful of DR-DQ haplotypes were handled as single units for association and clustering because linkage in the cohort was strong. On average, roughly 240,000 unique TCR beta nucleotide sequences were sequenced per donor among 300 to 500 genotyped donors of the cohort, with roughly 18% of those sequences being non-productive. What the research found in general, with its limitations: V-gene and J-gene trimming of TCR beta chains was associated with a missense DCLRE1C variant in a later genetic analysis, and the association was replicated in an independent cohort. Broadly in line with IMGT annotations, most TCR beta V segments showed up in productive rearrangements about 87% or about 30% of the time in an earlier analysis of around 550 of the donors. In a later analysis, around 17,000 TCR beta sequences were associated with specific HLA alleles at a false discovery rate of 0.05. The only immune exposure information available for the cohort was CMV serostatus. In this cohort, only TCR beta chains were sequenced, and detectable features were limited by the absence of alpha or paired-chain data. The classifier was reported to diagnose cytomegalovirus status with high specificity and sensitivity in both the original and validation cohorts. According to a later analysis, most CMV-associated TCR beta chains appeared to be HLA-restricted, and the HLA associations seemed to be driven largely by CMV exposure. A cluster of highly shared sequence variants was judged likely to represent a technical artifact of the sequencing pipeline. Strong co-occurrence of HLA alleles, especially DR and DQ, made assigning TCR associations to individual alleles difficult. In the study, 164 TCR beta chains were listed as associated with cytomegalovirus. Most TCR sequences were observed very rarely across donors, whereas some public TCRs were present in many individuals. Presence/absence analyses assumed roughly uniform sequencing depth across donors, an assumption that may not hold. Because HLA typing was missing for some donors at each locus, association tests included only the typed subset. In vitro tests confirmed that three of the cytomegalovirus-associated TCR beta chains recognize cytomegalovirus antigens. It was suggested by the authors that the approach could potentially be generalized to other disease states and immunological phenotypes. A further reported finding was that TCR beta sequences accurately predicted the HLA-A and HLA-B alleles for most subjects in the first cohort. The earlier analysis of 587 of the donors excluded 15 to 20 rarely observed V segments, including chromosome 9 orphons, because counts were too low. According to a later analysis, parvovirus B19, influenza, CMV and Epstein-Barr virus appeared linked to several top co-occurrence clusters. Some IMGT-functional V segments, including TRBV6-2 and TRBV6-3, could not be told apart with the 87-base-pair reads, so those segments were excluded. According to a later genetic analysis, donors in an Asian-associated ancestry cluster had fewer N-insertions in productive TCRs than the approximately 650-donor mean. In a later analysis, HLA-associated TCR beta chains were found to be more clonally expanded and to have lower generation probabilities than equally common non-associated chains. Linkage disequilibrium might explain the correlated functional status among segregating V segments, but an unknown experimental factor could not be excluded. In a later analysis, TCR association rates were found to vary across HLA loci, with the most associated TCRs seen for DRB1 alleles and the fewest for HLA-C alleles.

Library prep was done by the immunoSEQ multiplex PCR assay. The multiplex PCR relied on a mix of 60 forward primers for TCR Vbeta segments and 13 reverse primers for TCR Jbeta segments. A multiplex PCR assay on genomic DNA amplified the CDR3 region of rearranged TCR beta genes. On the Illumina HiSeq System, the amplified TCR beta libraries were sequenced as 87-base-pair reads. The source study handled its data this way. In a later analysis, roughly 80 million unique TCR beta chains were counted across the approximately 640 repertoires, and roughly 10 million of these chains were shared by at least two donors. To remove PCR and sequencing errors, raw reads were error-corrected and collapsed into unique sequences using a nearest-neighbor algorithm that merged closely related sequences. Alignment of CDR3 sequences to IMGT reference sequences was used to assign V, D and J gene segments. Each retained sequence needed at least a six-nucleotide match to both a V gene segment and a J gene segment. A rearrangement counted as productive if the CDR3 had no stop codons and remained in frame with V and J, and every other rearrangement counted as non-productive. Following IMGT convention, CDR3 was defined as the stretch from the second conserved V-encoded cysteine up to the conserved J-encoded phenylalanine. The earlier analysis of some 580 of the donors excluded any sequence lacking an unambiguous match to a single V gene segment. In an earlier analysis of a few hundred of the donors, V segments were called functional above 56.7% productive rearrangements and were called segregating when the between-donor standard deviation exceeded 5%. A statistical classification framework was built to diagnose cytomegalovirus status from the catalog of TCR beta chain sequences. V and J gene assignment, in a later analysis, came from comparing TCR nucleotide sequences with IMGT/GENE-DB human TR gene sequences. The TCRdist pipeline was used in a later analysis to assign CDR3 sequences and most-parsimonious VDJ recombination scenarios. In a later analysis, each TCR beta chain was defined by its CDR3 amino acid sequence together with its V-gene family, and reads lacking a unique V-gene family were excluded. In a later analysis, nearly 600 highly shared, low-generation-probability nucleotide sequences were removed to address suspected cross-contamination and a sequencing artifact. In a later analysis, a clonal expansion index for each public chain was calculated from normalized within-repertoire ranks of inferred template counts. In a later analysis, generation probabilities were computed using a VDJ recombination model fitted to out-of-frame rearrangements, and the results were checked against IGoR. A later analysis scored TCR-TCR, TCR-HLA and TCR-CMV co-occurrence with hypergeometric tests, applying a repertoire-size bias correction to TCR pairs. False discovery rates were estimated in a later analysis by permuting HLA or CMV assignments 20 times. A later analysis grouped co-occurring TCRs with DBSCAN, adding TCRdist sequence similarity when clustering within HLA-allele-positive subsets. For co-occurrence clustering, repertoires with fewer than 30,000 or more than 120,000 public chains were excluded, along with four or five repertoires with anomalous nucleotide sharing. This is the immuneACCESS table as TCRdb keeps it, with only in-frame sequences that have V and J called. A part of the clones is gone; compared with another copy, unresolved V genes explain less than half, and the rest is unexplained. Clonal size and the V and J genes are those of that table, whereas D and trimming came from the DNA. The sample table holds around 200,000 clones, of which about 80% were seen once. The top ten clones comprise 0.6% to 0.7% of the sample.

The chain couples TRBV10-3 to TRBJ2-3, with 10 bases matching TRBD1. Sequenced sample: PBMCs. The receptor was isolated from a boy aged 5-17 years in good health and CMV-seronegative. The CDR3 region reads CAISESWDRGRTDTQYF. The nucleotide sequence reads as follows: TGTGCCATCAGTGAGTCTTGGGACAGGGGACGGACAGATACGCAGTATTTT.